The rows below give T cell receptor beta chains drawn from one sample of a study of graft-versus-host responses after intestinal transplantation. Their antigen targets remain unknown. Generated by immunoSEQ multiplex PCR, the TCRdb table keeps only in-frame clones and is missing some. The sample holds roughly 100,000 clones; roughly 84% are singletons and the top ten take approximately 0.97%. The starting material was unstimulated CD4+ T cells sorted from spleen or lymph node cells, obtained before intestinal transplant. These receptors were taken from a human donor who received an intestinal transplant. The CDR3 runs from the conserved cysteine through the conserved F or W. Fields, in order: CDR3 DNA, CDR3 protein, D gene, V gene, J gene, CDR3 length, clone size. A D gene is named only where the DNA matches it firmly. Size is stated for part of the rows, as once, few or many counts, or as a class when the clone is expanded.

TGCGCCAGCAGCTTGGGTAGCGGGAGAGGCACAGATACGCAGTATTTT	CASSLGSGRGTDTQYF	TRBD2	TRBV5-1	TRBJ2-3	16	.
TGTGCCAGCTCACCACCTCGGGGGACAGGGACAGAGACCCAGTACTTC	CASSPPRGTGTETQYF	TRBD1	TRBV18	TRBJ2-5	16	.
TGTGCCAGCAGCTTGGGGCCGCCTCCCCCCCAGCATTTT	CASSLGPPPPQHF	.	TRBV5-6	TRBJ1-5	13	once
TGCGCCAGCAGCTTGGGACTATCAAAGGGCTATGAGCAGTTCTTC	CASSLGLSKGYEQFF	.	TRBV5-1	TRBJ2-1	15	once
TGTGCCAGCAGCTTAGGCGGCAGAGGCTACACCTTC	CASSLGGRGYTF	.	TRBV7-9	TRBJ1-2	12	.
TGTGCCAGTAGTACCGGACAGCACACTTATGGCTACACCTTC	CASSTGQHTYGYTF	.	TRBV19	TRBJ1-2	14	.
TGTGCTAGTGGTCCCTCACCCGGGACAGGCACGTACGAGCAGTACTTC	CASGPSPGTGTYEQYF	TRBD1	TRBV12-5	TRBJ2-7	16	.
TGCGCCAGCAGGTCTCAGGGGAATCAAGAGACCCAGTACTTC	CASRSQGNQETQYF	.	TRBV5-1	TRBJ2-5	14	.
TGTGCCAGCAGCTTATCGTCCCGGACAGTGTACACCGGGGAGCTGTTTTTT	CASSLSSRTVYTGELFF	.	TRBV7-3	TRBJ2-2	17	once
TGCGCCAGCAGCAACACAGATACGCAGTATTTT	CASSNTDTQYF	.	TRBV5-1	TRBJ2-3	11	.
TGTGCCAGCAGTACGACGGGGGACAATGAGCAGTTCTTC	CASSTTGDNEQFF	.	TRBV2	TRBJ2-1	13	.
TGTGCCAGTAGTATCGTCTCTGGGGCCCCAGGGGTCCCAGATACGCAGTATTTT	CASSIVSGAPGVPDTQYF	.	TRBV19	TRBJ2-3	18	.
TGTGCCAGCAGTTACTCGAGGAATGAGCAGTTCTTC	CASSYSRNEQFF	.	TRBV6-6	TRBJ2-1	12	.
TGTGCCAGCAGCCAATATGCCCGGTTCTCTGGAAACACCATATATTTT	CASSQYARFSGNTIYF	.	TRBV16	TRBJ1-3	16	.
TGTGCCAGCAGCTTAGCTAGCGGCTCCTACAATGAGCAGTTCTTC	CASSLASGSYNEQFF	TRBD2	TRBV11-3	TRBJ2-1	15	.
TGTGCCAGCAGCTACAGGGGGCAAGGTCAGCCCCAGCATTTT	CASSYRGQGQPQHF	TRBD1	TRBV6-1	TRBJ1-5	14	once
TGTGCCAGCAGTTCGGGGGGCCGGGAGACCCAGTACTTC	CASSSGGRETQYF	.	TRBV6-5	TRBJ2-5	13	.
TGTGCCAGCAGCTTACAAAGCGCGAACCCCGCCCCAGATACGCAGTATTTT	CASSLQSANPAPDTQYF	.	TRBV11-2	TRBJ2-3	17	.
TGCGCCAGCAGCCCAGGACAGGGGATGAACACTGAAGCTTTCTTT	CASSPGQGMNTEAFF	TRBD1	TRBV5-1	TRBJ1-1	15	.
TGTGCCAGCAGTGAACGTCCCGAGATGGGGTACGAGCAGTACTTC	CASSERPEMGYEQYF	.	TRBV6-1	TRBJ2-7	15	.
TGTGCCAGCGGAAGGGACAGGGGATTTGGCGAGCAGTACTTC	CASGRDRGFGEQYF	TRBD1	TRBV6-5	TRBJ2-7	14	once
TGCGCCAGCAGACTAGCGCAAAGGTCTGGGCAAGAGACCCAGTACTTC	CASRLAQRSGQETQYF	TRBD2	TRBV5-1	TRBJ2-5	16	once
TGCGCCAGCAGCCAAGATTTGACGCTATACGAGCAGTACTTC	CASSQDLTLYEQYF	.	TRBV4-1	TRBJ2-7	14	once
TGCAGCGTTGGGGACATTAACGGGGAGCTGTTTTTT	CSVGDINGELFF	.	TRBV29-1	TRBJ2-2	12	.
TGTGCCAGCAGCCCCTCAATTTCTACTGAAGCTTTCTTT	CASSPSISTEAFF	.	TRBV7-3	TRBJ1-1	13	.
TGTGCCAGCAGCGCAACCGGGACTAGCGGGGAGAGGGGAGAGACCCAGTACTTC	CASSATGTSGERGETQYF	TRBD2	TRBV9	TRBJ2-5	18	.
TGTGCCAGCAGCTTGGCTAGCGGCCCCTACGAGCAGTACTTC	CASSLASGPYEQYF	TRBD2	TRBV5-4	TRBJ2-7	14	.